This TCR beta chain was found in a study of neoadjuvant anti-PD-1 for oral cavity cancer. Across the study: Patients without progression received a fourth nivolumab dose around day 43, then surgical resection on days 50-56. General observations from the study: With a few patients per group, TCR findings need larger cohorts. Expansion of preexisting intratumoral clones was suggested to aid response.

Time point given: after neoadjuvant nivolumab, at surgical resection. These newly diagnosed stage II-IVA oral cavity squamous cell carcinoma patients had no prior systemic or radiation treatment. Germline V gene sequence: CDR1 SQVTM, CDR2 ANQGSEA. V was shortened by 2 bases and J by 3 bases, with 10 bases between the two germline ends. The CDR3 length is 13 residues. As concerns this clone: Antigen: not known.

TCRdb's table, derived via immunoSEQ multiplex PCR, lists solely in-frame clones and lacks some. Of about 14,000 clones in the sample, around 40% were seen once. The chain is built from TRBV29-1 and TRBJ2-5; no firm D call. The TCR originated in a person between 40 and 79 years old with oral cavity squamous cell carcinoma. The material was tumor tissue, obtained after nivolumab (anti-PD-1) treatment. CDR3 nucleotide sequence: TGCAGCGTTGAAAGGACCTCTAAAGAGACCCAGTACTTC. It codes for CSVERTSKETQYF. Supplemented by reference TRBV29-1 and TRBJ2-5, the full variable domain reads SAVISQKPSRDICQRGTSLTIQCQVDSQVTMMFWYRQQPGQSLTLIATANQGSEATYESGFVIDKFPISRPNLTFSTLTVSNMSPEDSSIYLCSVERTSKETQYFGPGTRLLVL.